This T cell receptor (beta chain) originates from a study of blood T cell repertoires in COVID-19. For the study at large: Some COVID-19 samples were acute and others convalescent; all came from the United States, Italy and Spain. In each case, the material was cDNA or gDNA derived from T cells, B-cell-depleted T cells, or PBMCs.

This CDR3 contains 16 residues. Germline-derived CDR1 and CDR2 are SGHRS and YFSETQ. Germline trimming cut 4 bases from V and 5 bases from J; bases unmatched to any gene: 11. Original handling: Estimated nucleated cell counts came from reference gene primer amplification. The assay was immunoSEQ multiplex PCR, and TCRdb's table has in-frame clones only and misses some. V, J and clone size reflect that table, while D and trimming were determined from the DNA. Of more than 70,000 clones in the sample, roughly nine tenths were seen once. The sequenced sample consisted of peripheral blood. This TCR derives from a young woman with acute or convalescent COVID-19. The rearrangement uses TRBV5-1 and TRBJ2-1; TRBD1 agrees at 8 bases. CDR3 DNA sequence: TGCGCCAGCAGCAGGACCTATGGACAGGGTGACAATGAGCAGTTCTTC. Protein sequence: CASSRTYGQGDNEQFF.